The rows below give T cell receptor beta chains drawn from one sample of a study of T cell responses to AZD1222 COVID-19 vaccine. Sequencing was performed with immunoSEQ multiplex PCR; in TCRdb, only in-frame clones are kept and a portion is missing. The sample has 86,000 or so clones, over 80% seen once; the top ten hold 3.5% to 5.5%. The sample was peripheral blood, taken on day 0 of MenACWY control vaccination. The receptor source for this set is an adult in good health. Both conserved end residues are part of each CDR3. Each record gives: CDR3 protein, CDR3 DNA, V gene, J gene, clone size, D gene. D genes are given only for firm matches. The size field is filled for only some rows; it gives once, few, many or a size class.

CDR3 protein: CASSPRPGTSTDTQYF; CDR3 DNA: TGTGCCAGCAGTCCCCGTCCGGGGACAAGCACAGATACGCAGTATTTT; V gene: TRBV27; J gene: TRBJ2-3; clone size: NA; D gene: NA
CDR3 protein: CASRSPGTGSGYTF; CDR3 DNA: TGCGCCAGCAGGTCTCCGGGGACAGGAAGTGGCTACACCTTC; V gene: TRBV4-1; J gene: TRBJ1-2; clone size: NA; D gene: TRBD1
CDR3 protein: CASSLGPGETDTQYF; CDR3 DNA: TGTGCCAGCAGCTTGGGACCCGGGGAGACAGATACGCAGTATTTT; V gene: TRBV9; J gene: TRBJ2-3; clone size: NA; D gene: NA
CDR3 protein: CASSYSEDSSTDTQYF; CDR3 DNA: TGTGCCAGCAGTTACTCGGAAGATTCTAGCACAGATACGCAGTATTTT; V gene: TRBV6-2/TRBV6-3; J gene: TRBJ2-3; clone size: NA; D gene: NA
CDR3 protein: CASSHGNEQYF; CDR3 DNA: TGTGCCAGCAGCCACGGGAACGAGCAGTACTTC; V gene: TRBV3-1/TRBV3-2; J gene: TRBJ2-7; clone size: once; D gene: NA
CDR3 protein: CAISAQSGSTEQFF; CDR3 DNA: TGTGCCATCAGTGCCCAAAGCGGGAGTACTGAGCAGTTCTTC; V gene: TRBV10-3; J gene: TRBJ2-1; clone size: few; D gene: TRBD2
CDR3 protein: CASLPGQGAGELFF; CDR3 DNA: TGTGCCAGCCTACCGGGACAGGGGGCCGGGGAGCTGTTTTTT; V gene: TRBV27; J gene: TRBJ2-2; clone size: once; D gene: TRBD1
CDR3 protein: CASHRGSGSFHEQYF; CDR3 DNA: TGTGCCAGTCATCGCGGTAGCGGGAGCTTCCACGAGCAGTACTTC; V gene: TRBV27; J gene: TRBJ2-7; clone size: NA; D gene: TRBD2
CDR3 protein: CATGGDNTEAFF; CDR3 DNA: TGTGCCACCGGAGGGGACAACACTGAAGCTTTCTTT; V gene: TRBV27; J gene: TRBJ1-1; clone size: NA; D gene: NA
CDR3 protein: CASSLNPRGIYLYEQYF; CDR3 DNA: TGTGCCAGCAGTTTAAACCCCAGGGGGATTTATCTCTACGAGCAGTACTTC; V gene: TRBV27; J gene: TRBJ2-7; clone size: NA; D gene: TRBD1
CDR3 protein: CASSRPGRETGELFF; CDR3 DNA: TGTGCCAGCAGTCGACCGGGCAGGGAGACCGGGGAGCTGTTTTTT; V gene: TRBV6-2/TRBV6-3; J gene: TRBJ2-2; clone size: NA; D gene: NA
CDR3 protein: CASSQGGYEQYF; CDR3 DNA: TGTGCCAGCAGCCAAGGGGGGTACGAGCAGTACTTC; V gene: TRBV11-2; J gene: TRBJ2-7; clone size: once; D gene: NA
CDR3 protein: CASHREGQTDTQYF; CDR3 DNA: TGTGCCAGCCACCGGGAGGGTCAAACAGATACGCAGTATTTT; V gene: TRBV6-6; J gene: TRBJ2-3; clone size: once; D gene: TRBD2
CDR3 protein: CASSPQRDPREKLFF; CDR3 DNA: TGTGCCAGCAGCCCCCAGCGGGACCCGAGGGAAAAACTGTTTTTT; V gene: TRBV7-9; J gene: TRBJ1-4; clone size: NA; D gene: NA
CDR3 protein: CASSSHPAGELFF; CDR3 DNA: TGTGCCAGCAGCTCTCACCCAGCCGGGGAGCTGTTTTTT; V gene: TRBV5-4; J gene: TRBJ2-2; clone size: NA; D gene: NA
CDR3 protein: CASSQSAGNEQFF; CDR3 DNA: TGTGCCAGCAGCCAGAGCGCCGGCAATGAGCAGTTCTTC; V gene: TRBV7-9; J gene: TRBJ2-1; clone size: NA; D gene: NA
CDR3 protein: CASSLAGGDTDTQYF; CDR3 DNA: TGTGCCAGCAGTTTAGCGGGAGGCGACACAGATACGCAGTATTTT; V gene: TRBV28; J gene: TRBJ2-3; clone size: NA; D gene: TRBD2
CDR3 protein: CASSKEDLGRQPNRRSNQPQHF; CDR3 DNA: TGTGCCAGCAGCAAAGAGGACCTCGGGAGACAGCCTAATAGACGTAGCAATCAGCCCCAGCATTTT; V gene: TRBV21-1; J gene: TRBJ1-5; clone size: NA; D gene: NA
CDR3 protein: CASSHIAGEVGYTF; CDR3 DNA: TGTGCCAGCAGCCATATCGCAGGGGAGGTAGGCTACACCTTC; V gene: TRBV14; J gene: TRBJ1-2; clone size: NA; D gene: NA
CDR3 protein: CSASHNEQFF; CDR3 DNA: TGCAGTGCTAGCCACAATGAGCAGTTCTTC; V gene: TRBV20-1; J gene: TRBJ2-1; clone size: NA; D gene: NA
CDR3 protein: CASSVDSSGDTQYF; CDR3 DNA: TGTGCCAGCAGCGTAGACTCTAGCGGAGATACGCAGTATTTT; V gene: TRBV9; J gene: TRBJ2-3; clone size: NA; D gene: TRBD2
CDR3 protein: CAWSNQYDAFF; CDR3 DNA: TGTGCCTGGAGTAACCAATACGACGCTTTCTTT; V gene: TRBV30; J gene: TRBJ1-1; clone size: NA; D gene: NA
CDR3 protein: CASSVGGYEQYF; CDR3 DNA: TGTGCCAGCAGTGTAGGGGGTTACGAGCAGTACTTC; V gene: TRBV12-3/TRBV12-4; J gene: TRBJ2-7; clone size: NA; D gene: NA
CDR3 protein: CASSKTGGNTEAFF; CDR3 DNA: TGTGCCAGCAGTAAGACAGGGGGGAACACTGAAGCTTTCTTT; V gene: TRBV3-1/TRBV3-2; J gene: TRBJ1-1; clone size: NA; D gene: TRBD1
CDR3 protein: CATSREQPGVGANVLTF; CDR3 DNA: TGTGCCACCAGCAGGGAGCAACCAGGGGTCGGGGCCAACGTCCTGACTTTC; V gene: TRBV15; J gene: TRBJ2-6; clone size: NA; D gene: NA
CDR3 protein: CASSWTRLTDTQYF; CDR3 DNA: TGTGCCAGCAGTTGGACACGTCTGACAGATACGCAGTATTTT; V gene: TRBV27; J gene: TRBJ2-3; clone size: medium-sized; D gene: NA
CDR3 protein: CASSGGREEQYF; CDR3 DNA: TGTGCCAGCAGCGGGGGACGCGAAGAGCAGTACTTC; V gene: TRBV7-9; J gene: TRBJ2-7; clone size: NA; D gene: NA
CDR3 protein: CASSTGTGGRPLHF; CDR3 DNA: TGTGCCAGCAGCACAGGGACGGGGGGTAGGCCCCTCCACTTT; V gene: TRBV11-2; J gene: TRBJ1-6; clone size: NA; D gene: NA
CDR3 protein: CASSTGQGASSYNSPLHF; CDR3 DNA: TGTGCCAGTAGTACCGGACAGGGGGCGAGCTCCTATAATTCACCCCTCCACTTT; V gene: TRBV19; J gene: TRBJ1-6; clone size: NA; D gene: TRBD1
CDR3 protein: CAGSRQGKQETQYF; CDR3 DNA: TGTGCCGGAAGTAGACAGGGTAAACAAGAGACCCAGTACTTC; V gene: TRBV6-5; J gene: TRBJ2-5; clone size: NA; D gene: TRBD1
CDR3 protein: CASSPIDSANQPQHF; CDR3 DNA: TGTGCCAGCAGTCCGATCGACAGCGCAAATCAGCCCCAGCATTTT; V gene: TRBV6-2/TRBV6-3; J gene: TRBJ1-5; clone size: NA; D gene: NA
CDR3 protein: CASSQEVASTGELFF; CDR3 DNA: TGTGCCAGCAGCCAAGAGGTAGCCTCCACCGGGGAGCTGTTTTTT; V gene: TRBV4-2; J gene: TRBJ2-2; clone size: once; D gene: NA
CDR3 protein: CASSLIRDPSEQYF; CDR3 DNA: TGTGCCAGCAGTTTAATCAGGGACCCCTCCGAGCAGTACTTC; V gene: TRBV28; J gene: TRBJ2-7; clone size: NA; D gene: NA
CDR3 protein: CASRDLDRVGEPLHF; CDR3 DNA: TGTGCCAGCAGAGACCTAGACAGGGTCGGGGAACCCCTCCACTTT; V gene: TRBV28; J gene: TRBJ1-6; clone size: NA; D gene: TRBD1
CDR3 protein: CSVPGGGPTDTQYF; CDR3 DNA: TGCAGCGTCCCTGGCGGGGGTCCCACAGATACGCAGTATTTT; V gene: TRBV29-1; J gene: TRBJ2-3; clone size: NA; D gene: TRBD2
CDR3 protein: CAWRTTSPPGELFF; CDR3 DNA: TGTGCCTGGCGGACTACATCCCCCCCCGGGGAGCTGTTTTTT; V gene: TRBV30; J gene: TRBJ2-2; clone size: once; D gene: NA
CDR3 protein: CASSEGASNEQFF; CDR3 DNA: TGTGCCAGCAGCGAAGGGGCCTCCAATGAGCAGTTCTTC; V gene: TRBV7-9; J gene: TRBJ2-1; clone size: NA; D gene: NA
CDR3 protein: CASSLDGGYTF; CDR3 DNA: TGTGCCAGCAGTTTAGACGGGGGCTACACCTTC; V gene: TRBV12-3/TRBV12-4; J gene: TRBJ1-2; clone size: NA; D gene: NA
CDR3 protein: CASSYNFYRSVNQPQHF; CDR3 DNA: TGTGCCAGCAGTTACAACTTCTATCGGTCCGTCAATCAGCCCCAGCATTTT; V gene: TRBV6-2/TRBV6-3; J gene: TRBJ1-5; clone size: NA; D gene: NA
CDR3 protein: CSARSGTEQYF; CDR3 DNA: TGCAGTGCTAGGTCGGGGACCGAGCAGTACTTC; V gene: TRBV20-1; J gene: TRBJ2-7; clone size: NA; D gene: NA
CDR3 protein: CASSPNVGIAGDPEQYF; CDR3 DNA: TGTGCCAGCAGCCCAAACGTGGGGATAGCGGGAGACCCCGAGCAGTACTTC; V gene: TRBV3-1/TRBV3-2; J gene: TRBJ2-7; clone size: NA; D gene: TRBD2
CDR3 protein: CASSYSTAANTEAFF; CDR3 DNA: TGTGCCAGCAGTTACTCGACGGCAGCGAACACTGAAGCTTTCTTT; V gene: TRBV6-5; J gene: TRBJ1-1; clone size: once; D gene: NA
CDR3 protein: CASSPSGNGNTIYF; CDR3 DNA: TGTGCCAGCAGCCCCAGCGGGAATGGAAACACCATATATTTT; V gene: TRBV7-2; J gene: TRBJ1-3; clone size: NA; D gene: NA
CDR3 protein: CASSVGNSQNTEAFF; CDR3 DNA: TGTGCCAGCAGCGTAGGTAACAGTCAGAACACTGAAGCTTTCTTT; V gene: TRBV9; J gene: TRBJ1-1; clone size: NA; D gene: NA
CDR3 protein: CASSSVPTSGNTIYF; CDR3 DNA: TGTGCCAGCAGTAGTGTCCCAACCTCTGGAAACACCATATATTTT; V gene: TRBV7-2; J gene: TRBJ1-3; clone size: NA; D gene: NA
CDR3 protein: CASRERFSSYNEQFF; CDR3 DNA: TGTGCCAGCAGAGAGCGGTTTAGCTCCTACAATGAGCAGTTCTTC; V gene: TRBV3-1/TRBV3-2; J gene: TRBJ2-1; clone size: NA; D gene: NA